A selection of T cell receptor beta chains follows, all from one sample in a study of blood T cells in healthy people across ages. TCRdb re-called the 5' RACE reads with MiXCR, one entry per CDR3 protein. The repertoire includes some 930,000 distinct CDR3 sequences, about 29% of them detected once, and roughly 10% sits in the top ten. These sequences were also reported in another study, on T cells of mothers and their children.

Sequenced: blood. These TCRs come from a woman in her thirties or forties in good health. The CDR3 runs from the conserved cysteine through the conserved F or W. D genes are given only for firm matches. Size is omitted from some rows. Given values are once, few, many or a class for expanded clones.

TRBJ2-5	TRBV4-1	NA	NA	TGCGCCAGCAGCCACGACAGCTACAAGCAGTACTTC	CASSHDSYKQYF
TRBJ1-2	TRBV28	few	NA	TGTGCCAGCAGTCTGCCCCCTGGTTTAGGCTATGGCTACACCTTC	CASSLPPGLGYGYTF
TRBJ2-5	TRBV28	NA	TRBD2	TGTGCCAGCAGGAAATCGGGACTAGCCCGGGAGCAGACCCAGTACTTC	CASRKSGLAREQTQYF
TRBJ2-5	TRBV5-1	NA	NA	TGCGCCAGCAGCTCCCACCAGATAGTCGGAGAGACCCAGTACTTC	CASSSHQIVGETQYF
TRBJ2-4	TRBV27	many	NA	TGTGCCAGCAGTTCGGGATCGGGGCTAGCCAAAAACATTCAGTACTTC	CASSSGSGLAKNIQYF
TRBJ1-5	TRBV7-2	NA	NA	TGTGCCAGCAGCCCCACTAGGGGGGTCGGCAATCAGCCCCAGCATTTT	CASSPTRGVGNQPQHF
TRBJ2-1	TRBV28	NA	TRBD2	TGTGCCAGCAGCTTATCGGGACTAGTGGTATACAATGAGCAGTTCTTC	CASSLSGLVVYNEQFF
TRBJ2-7	TRBV2	NA	TRBD1	TGTGCCAGCAGTGTTACAGGGGGCGGGTGGAACGAGCAGTACTTC	CASSVTGGGWNEQYF
TRBJ2-5	TRBV6-5	many	TRBD1	TGTGCCAGCAGTCGTGGGACAGGTTGGGAGCAGTACTTC	CASSRGTGWEQYF
TRBJ2-7	TRBV20-1	many	TRBD2	TGCAGTGCTAGCGGGGGGGCCGCCTACGAGCAGTACTTC	CSASGGAAYEQYF
TRBJ2-7	TRBV12-3/TRBV12-4	many	NA	TGTGCCAGCAGTTTATATGGCACCGAGCAGTACTTC	CASSLYGTEQYF
TRBJ2-7	TRBV3-1	many	NA	TGTGCCAGCACCCTAAGGATGGGAGGCTCCTACGAGCAGTACTTC	CASTLRMGGSYEQYF
TRBJ2-7	TRBV28	many	TRBD1	TGTGCCAGCAGTATAGTTCCCGGGACAGCTTACGAGCAGTACTTC	CASSIVPGTAYEQYF
TRBJ1-2	TRBV28	few	NA	TGTGCCAGCAGTTCACAGGTGTTTAACTATGGCTACACCTTC	CASSSQVFNYGYTF
TRBJ2-1	TRBV14	NA	NA	TGTGCCAGCAGCCAAGAGGCAGGGCTACCCCAGCACAATGAGCAGTTCTTC	CASSQEAGLPQHNEQFF
TRBJ2-1	TRBV4-3	NA	NA	TGCGCCAGCAGTCACCCACCGGGACATAGGTTCTTC	CASSHPPGHRFF
TRBJ2-7	TRBV7-9	few	NA	TGTGCCAGCAACCCCAATGGGTCGTCCTACGAGCAGTACTTC	CASNPNGSSYEQYF
TRBJ1-6	TRBV20-1	many	NA	TGCAGTGCTAGAGCCCCCGGCAGGGGAGATTCACCCCTCCACTTT	CSARAPGRGDSPLHF
TRBJ2-6	TRBV2	few	NA	TGTGCCAGCGGGATAGGCAGCTCTGGGGCCAACGTCCTGACTTTC	CASGIGSSGANVLTF
TRBJ1-1	TRBV29-1	few	TRBD1	TGCAGCGCCCAGGGGGCTGGAGGTGAAGCTTTCTTT	CSAQGAGGEAFF
TRBJ2-7	TRBV5-5	few	NA	TGTGCCAGCAGCACCGACTATAGCGGATTCTCCTACGAGCAGTACTTC	CASSTDYSGFSYEQYF
TRBJ1-2	TRBV25-1	NA	NA	TGTGTCAGCAGCCCGGGACGGATCTATGGCTACACCTTC	CVSSPGRIYGYTF
TRBJ2-3	TRBV5-1	few	NA	TGCGCCAGCAGCTCCTCAAGTTCAGATACGCAGTATTTT	CASSSSSSDTQYF
TRBJ1-2	TRBV6-5	NA	TRBD1	TGTGCCAGCAGCAACAGGGGGCTGAATGGCTACACCTTC	CASSNRGLNGYTF
TRBJ2-5	TRBV4-1	many	NA	TGCGCCAGCAGCCAAGTATCGGTCCAGACCCAGTACTTC	CASSQVSVQTQYF
TRBJ2-1	TRBV2	few	TRBD2	TGTGCCAGCAGGGGTGAACTAGCGGGGACCAATGAGCAGTTCTTC	CASRGELAGTNEQFF
TRBJ2-7	TRBV7-6	NA	NA	TGTGCCAGCAGCTTAGCGGCGGATAGCTCCTACGAGCAGTACTTC	CASSLAADSSYEQYF
TRBJ1-4	TRBV28	NA	NA	TGTGCCAGCAGTCCCGGCCCCACGAGTACTAATGAAAAACTGTTTTTT	CASSPGPTSTNEKLFF
TRBJ2-1	TRBV20-1	NA	TRBD2	TGCAGTGTTAGAGAGACTAGCGGGAGGAAAGGTGAGCAGTTCTTC	CSVRETSGRKGEQFF
TRBJ1-2	TRBV4-1	NA	NA	TGCGCCAGCAGCCAAGTGGTAGTGAGGCGGGGTATAGGGATTTATGGCTACACCTTC	CASSQVVVRRGIGIYGYTF
TRBJ1-2	TRBV7-9	NA	NA	TGTGCCAGCAGCCGATCGACCCCCGGTACCTTATCTAACTATGGCTACACCTTC	CASSRSTPGTLSNYGYTF
TRBJ1-2	TRBV6-5	NA	NA	TGTGCCAGCACCTGGTTCTCCGGTACAGCTCGCTATGGCTACACCTTC	CASTWFSGTARYGYTF
TRBJ1-1	TRBV6-6	NA	NA	TGTGCCAGCAGCCGGGCCCTTGAAGCTTTCTTT	CASSRALEAFF
TRBJ2-5	TRBV7-2	many	TRBD2	TGTGCCAGCAGCCAATGGTCGGGGGGAAACCAAGAGACCCAGTACTTC	CASSQWSGGNQETQYF
TRBJ2-7	TRBV5-4	many	TRBD2	TGTGCCAGCAGCTACACTAGCGGGGGGCCCAACTACGAGCAGTACTTC	CASSYTSGGPNYEQYF
TRBJ1-5	TRBV9	few	NA	TGTGCCAGCAGCCCCGGTGGCAGTCGCAATCAGCCCCAGCATTTT	CASSPGGSRNQPQHF
TRBJ2-5	TRBV20-1	many	TRBD2	TGCAGTGCTAGAGATCTGATAGGACTAGCGGATTGGGAGACCCAGTACTTC	CSARDLIGLADWETQYF
TRBJ2-4	TRBV2	few	NA	TGTGCCAGCAGTGAGCGGGTGGAAGCGTTTTGGCAGTACTTC	CASSERVEAFWQYF
TRBJ2-4	TRBV29-1	many	TRBD2	TGCAGCGTCCAACGGACTAGCGGGGGGGCTGGCAAAAACATTCAGTACTTC	CSVQRTSGGAGKNIQYF
TRBJ1-5	TRBV18	NA	TRBD1	TGTGCCAGCTCATCGTCGTCAGGGGGTCAGCCCCAGCATTTT	CASSSSSGGQPQHF
TRBJ1-1	TRBV28	once	NA	TGTGCCAGCAGTTTACCCCAGGGGACTGAAGCTTTCTTT	CASSLPQGTEAFF
TRBJ2-7	TRBV20-1	many	NA	TGCAGTGCTAGCGGGGTAACCTCCTACGAGCAGTACTTC	CSASGVTSYEQYF
TRBJ1-5	TRBV28	NA	NA	TGTGCCAGCAGCCCCGGGGTGGTCAATCAGCCCCAGCATTTT	CASSPGVVNQPQHF
TRBJ2-7	TRBV7-2	few	TRBD1	TGTGCCAGCAGCTTCCATCGGTGGGACAGGACCTACGAGCAGTACTTC	CASSFHRWDRTYEQYF
TRBJ1-5	TRBV4-1	NA	TRBD1	TGCGCCAGCAGCCAATCGACGGACAGGGGGAATCAGCCCCAGCATTTT	CASSQSTDRGNQPQHF
TRBJ2-3	TRBV20-1	NA	NA	TGCAGTGCTAGGAAGGGGGATACGCAGTATTTT	CSARKGDTQYF
TRBJ1-1	TRBV2	NA	TRBD1	TGTGCCAGCGTTTACAGGGGTGGGACTGAAGCTTTCTTT	CASVYRGGTEAFF
TRBJ1-2	TRBV3-1	many	NA	TGTGCCAGCAGCCAAGAGCGCGGCTATGGCTACACCTTC	CASSQERGYGYTF